This T cell receptor (beta chain) was identified during a study of cytomegalovirus exposure and HLA in healthy donors. Regarding the study as a whole: It was likely that a cluster of highly shared sequence variants was a sequencing artifact. Whilst most TCR sequences proved rare, a subset of public TCRs occurred across many donors. As confirmed in vitro, a few CMV-associated chains were specific for CMV antigens. Within an earlier analysis, most TCR beta V segments proved productive either about 87% or about 30% of the time.

Germline trimming cut 11 bases from V and 3 bases from J; bases unmatched to any gene: 5. CDR3 length equals 13 residues. In germline, CDR1 is MNHEY, CDR2 SVGAGI. The PCR contained 60 Vbeta and 13 Jbeta primers. Clones were sequenced by immunoSEQ multiplex PCR, and TCRdb holds only the in-frame ones, with some missing. The sample has around 70,000 clones. For this clone: Its specificity is unknown.

The receptor comes from a woman in her twenties or thirties in good health and CMV-seronegative. This rearrangement joins TRBV6-5 to TRBJ1-5; 9 nucleotides line up with TRBD1. The sequenced sample consisted of PBMCs. The CDR3 nucleotides read TGTGCCTCCCGGGACAGGGCCAATCAGCCCCAGCATTTT. This translates into CASRDRANQPQHF.